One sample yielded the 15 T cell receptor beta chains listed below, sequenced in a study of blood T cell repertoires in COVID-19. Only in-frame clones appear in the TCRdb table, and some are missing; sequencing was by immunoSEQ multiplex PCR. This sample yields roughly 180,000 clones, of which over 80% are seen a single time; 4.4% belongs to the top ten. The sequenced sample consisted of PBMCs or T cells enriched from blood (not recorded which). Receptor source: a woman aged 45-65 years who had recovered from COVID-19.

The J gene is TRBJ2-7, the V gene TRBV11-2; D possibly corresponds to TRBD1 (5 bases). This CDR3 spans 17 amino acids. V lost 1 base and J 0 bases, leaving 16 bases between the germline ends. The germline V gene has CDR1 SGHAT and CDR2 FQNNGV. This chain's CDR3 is CASSLGVGAVGSYEQYV. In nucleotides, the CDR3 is TGTGCCAGCAGCTTAGGAGTAGGGGCGGTGGGCTCCTACGAGCAGTACGTC.

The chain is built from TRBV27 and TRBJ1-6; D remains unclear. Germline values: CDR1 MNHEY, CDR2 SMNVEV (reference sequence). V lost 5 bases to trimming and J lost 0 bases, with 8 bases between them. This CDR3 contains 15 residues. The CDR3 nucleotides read TGTGCCAGCAGTCTCGGGGACTCCTATAATTCACCCCTCCACTTT. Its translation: CASSLGDSYNSPLHF.

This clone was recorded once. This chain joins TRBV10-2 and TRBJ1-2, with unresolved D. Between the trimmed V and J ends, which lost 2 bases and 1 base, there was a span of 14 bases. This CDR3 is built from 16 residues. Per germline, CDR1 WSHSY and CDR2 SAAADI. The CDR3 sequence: CASSERVTRVNYGYTF. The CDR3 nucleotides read TGCGCCAGCAGTGAGAGGGTTACGAGGGTTAACTATGGCTACACCTTC.

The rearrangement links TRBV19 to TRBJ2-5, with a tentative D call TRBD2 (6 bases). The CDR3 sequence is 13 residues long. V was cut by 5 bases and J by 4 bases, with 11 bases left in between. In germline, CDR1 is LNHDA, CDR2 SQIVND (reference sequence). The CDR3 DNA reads TGTGCCAGTAGTCGGGAGACGCGAGAGACCCAGTACTTC. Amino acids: CASSRETRETQYF. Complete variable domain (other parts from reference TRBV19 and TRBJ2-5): DGGITQSPKYLFRKEGQNVTLSCEQNLNHDAMYWYRQDPGQGLRLIYYSQIVNDFQKGDIAEGYSVSREKKESFPLTVTSAQKNPTAFYLCASSRETRETQYFGPGTRLLVL.

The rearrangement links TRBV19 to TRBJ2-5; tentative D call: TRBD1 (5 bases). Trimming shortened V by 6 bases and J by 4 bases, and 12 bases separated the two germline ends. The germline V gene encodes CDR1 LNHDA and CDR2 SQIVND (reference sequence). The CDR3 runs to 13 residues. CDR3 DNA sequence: TGTGCCAGTAGAGCAGGGTTGGGAGAGACCCAGTACTTC. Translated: CASRAGLGETQYF.

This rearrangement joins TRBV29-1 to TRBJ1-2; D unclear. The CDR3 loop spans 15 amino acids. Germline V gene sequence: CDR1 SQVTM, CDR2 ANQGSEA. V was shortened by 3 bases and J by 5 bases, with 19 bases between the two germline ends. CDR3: CSVDSYGSSGYGYTF. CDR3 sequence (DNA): TGCAGCGTTGACAGTTACGGCTCTTCAGGATATGGCTACACCTTC.

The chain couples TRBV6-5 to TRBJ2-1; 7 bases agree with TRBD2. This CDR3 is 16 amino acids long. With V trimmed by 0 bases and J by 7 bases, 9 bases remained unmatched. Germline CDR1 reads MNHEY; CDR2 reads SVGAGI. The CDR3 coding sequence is TGTGCCAGCAGTTACTCGGGCGGGAGAGGGAGGAATGAGCAGTTCTTC. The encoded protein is CASSYSGGRGRNEQFF.

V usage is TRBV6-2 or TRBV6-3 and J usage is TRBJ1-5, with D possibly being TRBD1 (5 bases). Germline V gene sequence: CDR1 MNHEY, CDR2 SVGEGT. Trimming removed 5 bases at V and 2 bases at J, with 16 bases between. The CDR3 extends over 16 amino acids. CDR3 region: CASSHQTVVGNQPQHF. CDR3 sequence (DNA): TGTGCCAGCAGTCACCAGACAGTTGTGGGCAATCAGCCCCAGCATTTT.

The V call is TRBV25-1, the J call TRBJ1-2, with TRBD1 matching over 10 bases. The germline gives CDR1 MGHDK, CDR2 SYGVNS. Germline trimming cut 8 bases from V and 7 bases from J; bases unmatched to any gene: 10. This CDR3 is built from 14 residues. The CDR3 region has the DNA TGTGCCAGCTCTACCGACAGGGGGCGAAGTGGCTACACCTTC. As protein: CASSTDRGRSGYTF.

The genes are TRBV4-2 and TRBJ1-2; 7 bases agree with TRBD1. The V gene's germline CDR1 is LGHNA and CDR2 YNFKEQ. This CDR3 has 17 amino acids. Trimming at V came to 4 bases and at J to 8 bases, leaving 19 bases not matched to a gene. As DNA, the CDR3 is TGTGCCAGCAGCCCCACCGCTCGACAGGGTGAGCGCGGAGGCTACACCTTC. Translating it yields CASSPTARQGERGGYTF.

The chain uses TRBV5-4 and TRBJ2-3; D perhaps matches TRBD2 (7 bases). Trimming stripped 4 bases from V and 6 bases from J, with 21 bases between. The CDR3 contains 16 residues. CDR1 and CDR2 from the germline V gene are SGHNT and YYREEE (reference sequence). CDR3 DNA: TGTGCCAGCAGCCCAAGGGGGGGACCTTCTCAGGATACGCAGTATTTT. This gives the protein CASSPRGGPSQDTQYF.

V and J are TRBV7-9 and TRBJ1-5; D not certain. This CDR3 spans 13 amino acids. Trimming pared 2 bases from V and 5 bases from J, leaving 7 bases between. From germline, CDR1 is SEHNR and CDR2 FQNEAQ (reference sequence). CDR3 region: CASSLYGDQPQHF. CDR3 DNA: TGTGCCAGCAGCTTATACGGGGATCAGCCCCAGCATTTT.

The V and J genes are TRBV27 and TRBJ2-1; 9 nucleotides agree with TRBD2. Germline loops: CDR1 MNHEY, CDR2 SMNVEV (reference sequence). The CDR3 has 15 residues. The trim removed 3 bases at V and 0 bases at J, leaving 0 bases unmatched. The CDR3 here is CASSFSGGSYNEQFF. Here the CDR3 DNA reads TGTGCCAGCAGTTTTAGCGGGGGCTCCTACAATGAGCAGTTCTTC.

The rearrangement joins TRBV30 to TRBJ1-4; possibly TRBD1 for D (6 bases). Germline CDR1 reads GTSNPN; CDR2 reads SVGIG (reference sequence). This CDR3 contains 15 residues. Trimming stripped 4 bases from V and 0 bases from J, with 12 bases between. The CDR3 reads CAWTPDRTTNEKLFF. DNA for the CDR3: TGTGCCTGGACTCCCGACAGGACAACTAATGAAAAACTGTTTTTT.

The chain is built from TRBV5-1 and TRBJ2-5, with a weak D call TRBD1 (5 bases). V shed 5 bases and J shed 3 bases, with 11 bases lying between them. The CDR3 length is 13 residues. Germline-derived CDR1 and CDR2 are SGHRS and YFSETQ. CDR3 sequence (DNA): TGCGCCAGCAGGACAGACTTAAAAGAGACCCAGTACTTC. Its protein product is CASRTDLKETQYF.